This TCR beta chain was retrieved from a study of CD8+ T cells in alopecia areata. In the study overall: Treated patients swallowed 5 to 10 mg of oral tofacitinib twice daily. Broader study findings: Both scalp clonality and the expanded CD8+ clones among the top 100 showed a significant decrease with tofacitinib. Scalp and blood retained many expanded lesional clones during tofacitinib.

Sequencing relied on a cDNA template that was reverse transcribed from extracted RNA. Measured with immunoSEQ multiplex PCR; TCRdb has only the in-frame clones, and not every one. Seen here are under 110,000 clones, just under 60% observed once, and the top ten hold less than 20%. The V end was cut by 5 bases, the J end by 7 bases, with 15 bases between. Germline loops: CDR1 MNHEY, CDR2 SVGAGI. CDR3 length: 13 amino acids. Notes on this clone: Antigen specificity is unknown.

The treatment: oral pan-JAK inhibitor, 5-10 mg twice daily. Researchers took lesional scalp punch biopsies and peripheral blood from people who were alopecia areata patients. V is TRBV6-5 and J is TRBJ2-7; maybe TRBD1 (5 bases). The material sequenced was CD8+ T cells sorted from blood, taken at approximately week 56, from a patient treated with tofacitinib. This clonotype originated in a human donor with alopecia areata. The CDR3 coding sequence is TGTGCCAGCAGTGAATTCAGGGATGGGGAGCAGTACTTC. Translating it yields CASSEFRDGEQYF.